One sample yielded the 30 T cell receptor beta chains listed below, sequenced in a study of blood T cells in healthy people across ages. Using a J-beta primer mix together with a sample-barcoded 5' primer, a second PCR was run for roughly 6 to 11 cycles. One entry per CDR3 protein results from TCRdb running MiXCR on the 5' RACE reads. The sample shows roughly 2 million distinct CDR3 sequences, 49% of them seen only once. Sequencing used blood. The receptors derive from a middle-aged woman in good health.

This clonotype was seen only a few times. The DNA of the CDR3 is TGTGCCAGCAGTGGACCGGGACAATATACCTACGAGCAGTACTTC. Amino acids: CASSGPGQYTYEQYF. The chain combines TRBV6-1 with TRBJ2-7, with a possible D match to TRBD1 (6 bases). Trimming shortened V by 4 bases and J by 2 bases, and 15 bases separated the two germline ends. CDR1 and CDR2 from the germline V gene are MNHNS and SASEGT. CDR3 length: 15 amino acids.

V and J are TRBV4-2 and TRBJ1-1; TRBD1 might be the D (5 bases). Looked up from germline, CDR1 is LGHNA and CDR2 is YNFKEQ. Trimming left V 0 bases short and J 2 bases short, with 10 bases between. The CDR3 spans 15 residues. Written as DNA, the CDR3 is TGTGCCAGCAGCCAAGAGACGGGGACCAACACTGAAGCTTTCTTT. It specifies CASSQETGTNTEAFF.

Notes on this clonotype: This may be a read error: a much more frequent sequence differs by one nucleotide. This rearrangement joins TRBV5-1 to TRBJ2-6; perhaps D is TRBD1 or TRBD2 (5 bases each). CDR3 size: 16 residues. Germline CDR1 is SGHRS and CDR2 is YFSETQ. The CDR3 is CAGSRDGGSGANVLTF. The CDR3 coding sequence is TGCGCCGGCAGCCGGGACGGAGGCTCTGGGGCCAACGTCCTGACTTTC.

For this clonotype: At one boundary the junction diverges from the germline segment, which might be a read error. The J gene is TRBJ1-2, the V gene TRBV6-5; weak D call: TRBD1 (5 bases). This CDR3 has 18 residues. Germline CDR1 MNHEY, CDR2 SVGAGI. The CDR3 spells CASSYSNLALDSHNGYTF. The CDR3 bases are TGTGCCAGCAGCTACTCGAATTTGGCCTTAGACAGTCACAATGGCTACACCTTC.

This chain links TRBV10-3 with TRBJ2-7; D is uncertain. The V end was cut by 7 bases, the J end by 5 bases, with 9 bases between. Germline lookup yields CDR1 ENHRY and CDR2 SYGVKD. This CDR3 spans 11 amino acids. DNA of the CDR3: TGTGCCATCAAAGGGCCGAACGAGCAGTACTTC. Its translation is CAIKGPNEQYF.

The chain recombines TRBV10-3 with TRBJ2-3; 8 bases are a match to TRBD1. Germline assignment: CDR1 ENHRY and CDR2 SYGVKD. The J segment lost 4 bases and the V segment lost 8 bases, leaving 2 bases of the junction unmatched. The CDR3 totals 12 residues. The CDR3 protein is CAIATGADTQYF. DNA of the CDR3: TGTGCCATCGCGACAGGGGCAGATACGCAGTATTTT.

The chain uses TRBV6-5 and TRBJ1-1, with 7 bases matching TRBD1. The CDR3 has 14 amino acids. J was trimmed by 0 bases and V by 6 bases; bases with no gene match: 4. CDR1 and CDR2 from the germline V gene are MNHEY and SVGAGI. This chain's CDR3 is CASRNDRVNTEAFF. CDR3 DNA: TGTGCCAGCAGAAACGACAGGGTGAACACTGAAGCTTTCTTT.

This clonotype was observed many times. V and J are TRBV6-5 and TRBJ2-3, with a weak D call TRBD1 (6 bases). Germline V lookup: CDR1 MNHEY, CDR2 SVGAGI. CDR3 length equals 14 residues. V lost 5 bases and J lost 4, with 13 bases in between. The CDR3 DNA sequence: TGTGCCAGCAGTCCGCCGGACAGCCCAGATACGCAGTATTTT. It translates to CASSPPDSPDTQYF.

This chain uses TRBV7-2 with TRBJ2-1; 11 bases fit TRBD1. The J call is uncertain, as TRBJ2-7 better fits the DNA end. CDR3 size: 18 residues. CDR1 and CDR2 (germline): SGHTA, FQGNSA. CDR3 coding DNA: TGTGCCAGCAGCTTAGGGGACAGGGGGATGGGGACTTACAATGAGCAGTACTTC. This codes for CASSLGDRGMGTYNEQYF.

This rearrangement joins TRBV5-1 to TRBJ1-1, with unresolved D. V gave up 2 bases and J gave up 1 base, with 21 bases separating them. Germline V gene sequence: CDR1 SGHRS, CDR2 YFSETQ. The CDR3 extends over 18 amino acids. The CDR3 bases are TGCGCCAGCAGCTTTATCGGCCGACGGAGGGCGGAGAACACTGAAGCTTTCTTT. This codes for CASSFIGRRRAENTEAFF.

In its sample, this clonotype was seen a few times. The chain links TRBV29-1 to TRBJ2-5; D is possibly TRBD1 (8 bases). V was cut by 7 bases and J by 5 bases, with 17 bases left in between. Germline CDR1 SQVTM, CDR2 ANQGSEA. The CDR3 sequence is 13 residues long. The CDR3 DNA reads as TGCAGCGCGCGACAGGGGCGGGGGGAGACCCAGTACTTC. Amino acids: CSARQGRGETQYF.

The sample holds a few counts of this clonotype. The J gene is TRBJ2-1, the V gene TRBV12-3 or TRBV12-4; 9 bases align to TRBD2. The CDR3 is made up of 16 amino acids. Trimming removed 4 bases from V and 9 bases from J; junction bases left unmatched: 13. In DNA form, the CDR3 reads TGTGCCAGCAGTTCCTCCCGAGCGGGGGGCAGAAGTGAGCAGTTCTTC. Translating gives CASSSSRAGGRSEQFF.

V and J are TRBV15 and TRBJ2-5; tentatively, D is TRBD1 (5 bases). CDR1 and CDR2 (germline): LNHNV, YYDKDF (reference sequence). This CDR3 is built from 16 residues. With 0 bases removed from V and 11 bases from J, the gap between germline ends came to 22 bases. CDR3 in DNA: TGTGCCACCAGCAGAGAGCTCGCAGGGCCAAATAATGAGCAGTACTTC. Protein product: CATSRELAGPNNEQYF. Together with reference TRBV15 and TRBJ2-5, the CDR3 gives the full variable domain: DAMVIQNPRYQVTQFGKPVTLSCSQTLNHNVMYWYQQKSSQAPKLLFHYYDKDFNNEADTPDNFQSRRPNTSFCFLDIRSPGLGDTAMYLCATSRELAGPNNEQYFGPGTRLLVL.

This chain links TRBV24-1 with TRBJ1-2; TRBD1 is a possible D gene (5 bases). V lost 3 bases and J lost 5, with 15 bases in between. Germline V gene lookup returns CDR1 KGHDR and CDR2 SFDVKD. There are 15 residues in the CDR3. CDR3 loop: CATSDPSGRTYGYTF. In nucleotides, the CDR3 is TGTGCCACCAGTGATCCATCGGGACGGACGTATGGCTACACCTTC.

V is TRBV20-1 and J is TRBJ2-5; D unclear. In germline, CDR1 is DFQATT, CDR2 SNEGSKA (reference sequence). The CDR3 has 13 residues. Trimming shortened V by 6 bases and J by 4 bases, and 15 bases separated the two germline ends. The CDR3 DNA reads as TGCAGTGCCCCGTGGGTAGTTGGAGAGACCCAGTACTTC. It encodes CSAPWVVGETQYF.

This clonotype was observed a few times. The genes are TRBV5-1 and TRBJ2-1, with TRBD2 identical over 11 bases. The length of the CDR3 is 17 residues. V lost 4 bases, J lost 3 bases, and 9 bases stayed unmatched. From germline, CDR1 is SGHRS and CDR2 YFSETQ. CDR3 sequence: CASSGTTSGAVYNEQFF. CDR3 coding DNA: TGCGCCAGCAGCGGGACGACTAGCGGGGCAGTCTACAATGAGCAGTTCTTC.

The chain combines TRBV4-2 with TRBJ2-7; tentatively, D is TRBD1 (5 bases). Trimming cost V 0 bases and J 2 bases, with 11 bases left between them. There are 15 residues in the CDR3. CDR1 is LGHNA, CDR2 YNFKEQ, per germline. CDR3 in amino acids: CASSQEARTTYEQYF. The CDR3 coding sequence is TGTGCCAGCAGCCAAGAGGCCCGGACAACCTACGAGCAGTACTTC.

This chain joins TRBV11-1 and TRBJ2-3; no clear D. This CDR3 has 13 residues. Germline V gene lookup returns CDR1 SGHAT and CDR2 FQDESV (reference sequence). V dropped 5 bases and J dropped 8 bases, with 14 bases sitting between them. In DNA form, the CDR3 reads TGTGCCAGCAGCCTCGGACGTCGGGCTACGCAGTATTTT. The encoded protein is CASSLGRRATQYF.

This rearrangement joins TRBV12-3 or TRBV12-4 to TRBJ2-1; 8 positions match TRBD1. CDR3 length: 16 residues. Trimming cost V 6 bases and J 0 bases; bases outside gene matches: 7. CDR3 in amino acids: CASRGGQAGSYNEQFF. DNA of the CDR3: TGTGCCAGCAGGGGGGGACAGGCTGGCTCCTACAATGAGCAGTTCTTC.

The chain combines TRBV5-1 with TRBJ2-3; D may be TRBD1 or TRBD2 (5 bases each). Looked up from germline, CDR1 is SGHRS and CDR2 is YFSETQ. Deletions cut 0 bases from V and 4 bases from J, with 9 bases between. The CDR3 has 14 residues. CDR3: CASSLEMGADTQYF. CDR3 bases: TGCGCCAGCAGCTTGGAGATGGGGGCAGATACGCAGTATTTT. Variable domain in full (rest from reference TRBV5-1 and TRBJ2-3): KAGVTQTPRYLIKTRGQQVTLSCSPISGHRSVSWYQQTPGQGLQFLFEYFSETQRNKGNFPGRFSGRQFSNSRSEMNVSTLELGDSALYLCASSLEMGADTQYFGPGTRLTVL.

This clonotype was detected only a few times. V and J are TRBV7-8 and TRBJ2-7; D is uncertain. This CDR3 spans 13 amino acids. CDR1 and CDR2 from the germline V gene are SGHVS and FQNEAQ. With 6 bases removed from V and 3 bases from J, the gap between germline ends came to 12 bases. In DNA form, the CDR3 reads TGTGCCAGCAGAAACCGGGCAGACTACGAGCAGTACTTC. It translates to CASRNRADYEQYF. Supplemented by reference TRBV7-8 and TRBJ2-7, the full variable domain reads GAGVSQSPRYKVAKRGQDVALRCDPISGHVSLFWYQQALGQGPEFLTYFQNEAQLDKSGLPSDRFFAERPEGSVSTLKIQRTQQEDSAVYLCASRNRADYEQYFGPGTRLTVT.

The chain couples TRBV7-9 to TRBJ2-1; either TRBD1 or TRBD2 may fit D (6 bases each). This CDR3 is 16 amino acids long. Trimming pared 4 bases from V and 8 bases from J, leaving 21 bases between. The germline CDR1 and CDR2 sequences are SEHNR and FQNEAQ (reference sequence). CDR3 loop: CASSSPELGGTDEQFF. CDR3 DNA: TGTGCCAGCAGCTCCCCTGAGCTAGGGGGGACTGATGAGCAGTTCTTC.

There are a few counts of this clonotype. Compared with germline, one end of the junction differs, possibly owing to a read error. This rearrangement joins TRBV24-1 to TRBJ2-3, with D unresolved. Germline V gives CDR1 KGHDR, CDR2 SFDVKD. The CDR3 has 13 residues. This CDR3 is CAASASLTDTQYF. The CDR3 bases are TGTGCCGCCTCCGCGTCCCTCACAGATACCCAGTATTTT.

The chain couples TRBV6-2 or TRBV6-3 to TRBJ1-2; perhaps TRBD1 as D (6 bases). The CDR3 is 14 amino acids. From germline, CDR1 is MNHEY and CDR2 SVGEGT. Between the trimmed V and J ends, which lost 6 bases and 8 bases, there was a span of 19 bases. CDR3 DNA: TGTGCCAGCAGGCCCCTAGGGGGGCCTATGGGCTACACCTTC. Encoded protein: CASRPLGGPMGYTF.

This clonotype appeared once. The rearrangement joins TRBV12-3 or TRBV12-4 to TRBJ2-1; perhaps D is TRBD1 or TRBD2 (5 bases each). V gave up 4 bases and J gave up 10 bases, with 14 bases separating them. The CDR3 consists of 13 residues. CDR3 nucleotide sequence: TGTGCCAGCAGTTGGACGGGACGAGGAGAGCAGTTCTTC. Residues: CASSWTGRGEQFF.

The J gene is TRBJ2-5, the V gene TRBV27; TRBD1 is a possible D gene (6 bases). Trimming took off 6 bases at V and 2 bases at J, with 19 bases between the two ends. The CDR3 covers 16 residues. Germline V lookup: CDR1 MNHEY, CDR2 SMNVEV (reference sequence). The DNA for the CDR3 is TGTGCCAGCAGAATAGGGGGTCCGGGACGGCAAGAGACCCAGTACTTC. It translates to CASRIGGPGRQETQYF.

V and J are TRBV7-3 and TRBJ2-1; the match to TRBD2 covers 9 bases. CDR3 length: 20 amino acids. Germline V CDR1 and CDR2: SGHTA, FQGTGA. Trimming took 2 bases from V and 7 from J; bases not matched to a gene: 21. CDR3: CASSLSEIAGASNENNEQFF. Here the CDR3 DNA reads TGTGCCAGCAGCTTATCTGAAATAGCGGGGGCCTCCAACGAAAATAATGAGCAGTTCTTC. The variable domain in full, completed from reference TRBV7-3 and TRBJ2-1, reads GAGVSQTPSNKVTEKGKYVELRCDPISGHTALYWYRQSLGQGPEFLIYFQGTGAADDSGLPNDRFFAVRPEGSVSTLKIQRTERGDSAVYLCASSLSEIAGASNENNEQFFGPGTRLTVL.

The chain has TRBV27 and TRBJ2-6, with 8 bases aligning to TRBD1. Per the germline V gene, CDR1 is MNHEY and CDR2 is SMNVEV (reference sequence). CDR3 length: 18 residues. V shed 1 base and J 2 bases; nucleotides not matched to a gene: 7. The CDR3 spells CASSLFRPDRAGANVLTF. The CDR3 DNA follows: TGTGCCAGCAGTTTATTTCGTCCGGACAGGGCTGGGGCCAACGTCCTGACTTTC.

This chain links TRBV7-2 with TRBJ1-5; D possibly corresponds to TRBD1 (6 bases). CDR1 SGHTA and CDR2 FQGNSA come from the germline V gene. V was pared by 5 bases and J by 7 bases, with 15 bases between. CDR3 length equals 14 residues. The CDR3 nucleotides are TGTGCCAGCAGCGTAGAGGGGGGGGGCCAGCCCCAGCATTTT. It translates to CASSVEGGGQPQHF.

The gene calls are TRBV7-9 and TRBJ2-4, with D possibly being TRBD1 or TRBD2 (5 bases each). The J call may be faulty, since TRBJ2-7 better matches the DNA end. Germline values: CDR1 SEHNR, CDR2 FQNEAQ (reference sequence). The CDR3 is 16 residues long. The CDR3 here is CASSSSGTEKVYEQYF. CDR3 bases: TGTGCCAGCAGCTCCTCCGGGACGGAAAAGGTCTACGAGCAGTACTTC.